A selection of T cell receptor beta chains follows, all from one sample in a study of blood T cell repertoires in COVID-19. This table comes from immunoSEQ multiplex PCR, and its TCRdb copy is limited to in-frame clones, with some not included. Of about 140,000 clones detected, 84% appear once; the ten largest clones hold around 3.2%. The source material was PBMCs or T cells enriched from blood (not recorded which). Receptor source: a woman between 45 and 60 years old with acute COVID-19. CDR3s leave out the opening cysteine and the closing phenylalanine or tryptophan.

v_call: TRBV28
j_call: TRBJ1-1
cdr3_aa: ASSSRTGGASGTEAF

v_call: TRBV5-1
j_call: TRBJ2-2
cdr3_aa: ASSLVTVGAGELF

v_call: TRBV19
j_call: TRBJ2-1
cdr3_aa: ASSSRTSGRVVYEQF

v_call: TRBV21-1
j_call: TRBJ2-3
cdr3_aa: ASSKVTSGRDTQY

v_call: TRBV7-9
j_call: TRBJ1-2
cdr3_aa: ASSLGGQDSGYT

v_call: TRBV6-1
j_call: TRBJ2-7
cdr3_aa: ASSEGQGAGEQY

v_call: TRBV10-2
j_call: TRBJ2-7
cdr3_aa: ASSPDRYEQY

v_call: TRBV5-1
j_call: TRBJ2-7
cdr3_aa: ASSKGTSGPPSYEQY

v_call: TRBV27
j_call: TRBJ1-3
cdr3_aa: ASSPLGRSGNTIY

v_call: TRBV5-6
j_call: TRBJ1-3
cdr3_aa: ASSLPTDSGNTIY

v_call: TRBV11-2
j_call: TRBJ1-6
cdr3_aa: ASSYRGRNSPLH

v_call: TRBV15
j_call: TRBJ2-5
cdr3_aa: ATSAGVRETQY

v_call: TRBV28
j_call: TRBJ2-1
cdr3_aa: ASSFRRGGEQF